The rows below give T cell receptor beta chains drawn from one sample of a study of T cell responses to AZD1222 COVID-19 vaccine. Libraries were prepared by immunoSEQ multiplex PCR; TCRdb keeps only in-frame clonotypes and omits some of them. The table includes roughly 120,000 clones, roughly 84% detected once. The starting material was peripheral blood, obtained on day 0 of AZD1222 vaccination. The receptors come from an adult in good health. Both conserved end residues are part of each CDR3. The D gene is left open where the match is weak. Clone size is not always given. Where it is, it says once, few, many or a class for expanded clones.

v_call: TRBV2
j_call: TRBJ2-2
clone_size: -
d_call: TRBD1
cdr3_aa: CASNGDSNTGELFF
cdr3_nt: TGTGCCAGCAACGGGGACAGTAACACCGGGGAGCTGTTTTTT

v_call: TRBV24-1
j_call: TRBJ2-2
clone_size: -
d_call: -
cdr3_aa: CATSRATGELFF
cdr3_nt: TGTGCCACCAGTCGGGCCACCGGGGAGCTGTTTTTT

v_call: TRBV6-5
j_call: TRBJ1-2
clone_size: -
d_call: -
cdr3_aa: CASNLGLEYGYTF
cdr3_nt: TGTGCCAGCAATCTGGGATTAGAGTATGGCTACACCTTC

v_call: TRBV2
j_call: TRBJ1-1
clone_size: -
d_call: -
cdr3_aa: CASSGFARNTEAFF
cdr3_nt: TGTGCCAGCAGTGGGTTCGCCAGGAACACTGAAGCTTTCTTT

v_call: TRBV5-1
j_call: TRBJ1-1
clone_size: -
d_call: -
cdr3_aa: CASSLAQSEAFF
cdr3_nt: TGCGCCAGCAGCTTGGCCCAGAGTGAAGCTTTCTTT

v_call: TRBV19
j_call: TRBJ1-5
clone_size: -
d_call: -
cdr3_aa: CASSAPRGGGNQPQHF
cdr3_nt: TGTGCCAGTAGTGCTCCGAGGGGAGGCGGCAATCAGCCCCAGCATTTT

v_call: TRBV28
j_call: TRBJ2-3
clone_size: -
d_call: -
cdr3_aa: CASSFARGTDTQYF
cdr3_nt: TGTGCCAGCAGTTTTGCTAGGGGGACGGATACGCAGTATTTT

v_call: TRBV5-4
j_call: TRBJ1-1
clone_size: few
d_call: TRBD1
cdr3_aa: CASSSGGEAFF
cdr3_nt: TGTGCCAGCAGCTCAGGGGGTGAAGCTTTCTTT

v_call: TRBV7-9
j_call: TRBJ1-1
clone_size: once
d_call: -
cdr3_aa: CASSPWVNTEAFF
cdr3_nt: TGTGCCAGCAGCCCGTGGGTGAACACTGAAGCTTTCTTT

v_call: TRBV7-9
j_call: TRBJ2-7
clone_size: medium-sized
d_call: -
cdr3_aa: CASSRTASYEQYF
cdr3_nt: TGTGCCAGCAGCCGAACAGCGTCCTACGAGCAGTACTTC

v_call: TRBV7-2
j_call: TRBJ1-5
clone_size: -
d_call: TRBD1
cdr3_aa: CASSGDRDTSQHF
cdr3_nt: TGTGCCAGCTCCGGGGACAGAGACACTTCTCAGCATTTT

v_call: TRBV2
j_call: TRBJ1-2
clone_size: -
d_call: -
cdr3_aa: CASSVRNTGPGGYTF
cdr3_nt: TGTGCCAGCAGTGTTCGGAACACTGGTCCGGGAGGCTACACCTTC

v_call: TRBV19
j_call: TRBJ1-5
clone_size: -
d_call: TRBD1
cdr3_aa: CASTRTGSPPDQPQHF
cdr3_nt: TGTGCCAGTACCCGGACAGGGTCCCCTCCCGATCAGCCCCAGCATTTT

v_call: TRBV28
j_call: TRBJ1-1
clone_size: -
d_call: -
cdr3_aa: CASRRRSVGGTEAFF
cdr3_nt: TGTGCCAGTCGGAGGAGATCGGTGGGGGGCACTGAAGCTTTCTTT

v_call: TRBV7-8
j_call: TRBJ1-5
clone_size: few
d_call: TRBD1
cdr3_aa: CASTDDRALFQPQHF
cdr3_nt: TGTGCCAGCACCGACGACAGGGCCCTTTTTCAGCCCCAGCATTTT

v_call: TRBV19
j_call: TRBJ1-2
clone_size: -
d_call: TRBD1
cdr3_aa: CASSSQGQGLGGYTF
cdr3_nt: TGTGCCAGTAGTTCGCAAGGACAGGGACTTGGTGGCTACACCTTC

v_call: TRBV11-2
j_call: TRBJ2-3
clone_size: -
d_call: -
cdr3_aa: CASSLWGSTDTQYF
cdr3_nt: TGTGCCAGCAGCTTATGGGGCAGCACAGATACGCAGTATTTT

v_call: TRBV5-1
j_call: TRBJ2-7
clone_size: once
d_call: TRBD1
cdr3_aa: CASSRLPGQPYEQYF
cdr3_nt: TGCGCCAGCAGCCGCCTACCGGGACAGCCCTACGAGCAGTACTTC

v_call: TRBV7-8
j_call: TRBJ1-4
clone_size: -
d_call: -
cdr3_aa: CARWAGGNEKLFF
cdr3_nt: TGTGCCCGGTGGGCGGGCGGTAATGAAAAACTGTTTTTT

v_call: TRBV11-1
j_call: TRBJ2-7
clone_size: -
d_call: -
cdr3_aa: CASSLDGTSYEQYF
cdr3_nt: TGTGCCAGCAGCTTAGACGGCACTTCCTACGAGCAGTACTTC

v_call: TRBV5-4
j_call: TRBJ1-6
clone_size: -
d_call: TRBD1
cdr3_aa: CASSPGTGLFQNSPLHF
cdr3_nt: TGTGCCAGCAGCCCGGGGACAGGATTGTTTCAAAATTCACCCCTCCACTTT

v_call: TRBV14
j_call: TRBJ1-6
clone_size: -
d_call: -
cdr3_aa: CASSQDWSAPLHF
cdr3_nt: TGTGCCAGCAGCCAAGATTGGTCGGCACCCCTCCACTTT

v_call: TRBV28
j_call: TRBJ1-5
clone_size: -
d_call: TRBD1
cdr3_aa: CASRFQGVPIGQPQHF
cdr3_nt: TGTGCCAGCAGATTCCAGGGGGTGCCGATAGGACAGCCCCAGCATTTT

v_call: TRBV6-1
j_call: TRBJ1-6
clone_size: few
d_call: -
cdr3_aa: CASSALNSAVHNSPLHF
cdr3_nt: TGTGCCAGCAGTGCCCTTAACAGTGCGGTTCATAATTCACCCCTCCACTTT

v_call: TRBV9
j_call: TRBJ1-1
clone_size: -
d_call: TRBD1
cdr3_aa: CASSHDRGTEAFF
cdr3_nt: TGTGCCAGCAGCCACGACAGGGGCACTGAAGCTTTCTTT

v_call: TRBV5-1
j_call: TRBJ2-7
clone_size: few
d_call: TRBD2
cdr3_aa: CASSLTLAGDEQYF
cdr3_nt: TGCGCCAGCAGCTTGACCCTAGCGGGGGACGAGCAGTACTTC

v_call: TRBV10-3
j_call: TRBJ2-1
clone_size: -
d_call: -
cdr3_aa: CAIRSGPSYNEQFF
cdr3_nt: TGTGCCATCAGAAGCGGACCCTCCTACAATGAGCAGTTCTTC

v_call: TRBV4-3
j_call: TRBJ1-2
clone_size: -
d_call: -
cdr3_aa: CASSQRVGPSTHGYTF
cdr3_nt: TGCGCCAGCAGCCAACGGGTCGGGCCTAGCACCCATGGCTACACCTTC

v_call: TRBV5-8
j_call: TRBJ1-1
clone_size: -
d_call: TRBD1
cdr3_aa: CASSRRDRSIGFF
cdr3_nt: TGTGCCAGCAGTCGCCGGGACAGAAGTATTGGTTTCTTT

v_call: TRBV11-2
j_call: TRBJ2-3
clone_size: -
d_call: -
cdr3_aa: CASSLGGGRSDTQYF
cdr3_nt: TGTGCCAGCAGCTTAGGCGGGGGCCGTTCAGATACGCAGTATTTT

v_call: TRBV11-3
j_call: TRBJ2-1
clone_size: -
d_call: TRBD2
cdr3_aa: CASSPGGARLDEQFF
cdr3_nt: TGTGCCAGCAGCCCCGGGGGGGCCCGCCTCGATGAGCAGTTCTTC

v_call: TRBV5-1
j_call: TRBJ1-6
clone_size: -
d_call: -
cdr3_aa: CASSPRENSPLHF
cdr3_nt: TGCGCCAGCAGCCCCCGGGAGAATTCACCCCTCCACTTT

v_call: TRBV27
j_call: TRBJ1-1
clone_size: -
d_call: -
cdr3_aa: CASSPTQNQAEAFF
cdr3_nt: TGTGCCAGCAGCCCAACCCAAAATCAAGCTGAAGCTTTCTTT

v_call: TRBV3-1/TRBV3-2
j_call: TRBJ1-1
clone_size: -
d_call: -
cdr3_aa: CASSQGGTGTEAFF
cdr3_nt: TGTGCCAGCAGCCAAGGGGGCACTGGGACTGAAGCTTTCTTT

v_call: TRBV4-2
j_call: TRBJ1-1
clone_size: few
d_call: TRBD1
cdr3_aa: CASSQTRTGATEAFF
cdr3_nt: TGTGCCAGCAGCCAAACCCGGACAGGGGCCACTGAAGCTTTCTTT

v_call: TRBV11-2
j_call: TRBJ2-3
clone_size: -
d_call: -
cdr3_aa: CASSLAGPGTDTQYF
cdr3_nt: TGTGCCAGCAGCTTGGCAGGCCCAGGCACAGATACGCAGTATTTT

v_call: TRBV7-8
j_call: TRBJ2-3
clone_size: -
d_call: -
cdr3_aa: CASSLGVTSTDTQYF
cdr3_nt: TGTGCCAGCAGCTTAGGGGTAACTAGCACAGATACGCAGTATTTT

v_call: TRBV29-1
j_call: TRBJ2-1
clone_size: -
d_call: -
cdr3_aa: CSVNRVPVANEQFF
cdr3_nt: TGCAGCGTTAACAGGGTTCCGGTTGCGAATGAGCAGTTCTTC

v_call: TRBV6-5
j_call: TRBJ1-6
clone_size: few
d_call: TRBD1
cdr3_aa: CASSYRGQGASPLHF
cdr3_nt: TGTGCCAGCAGTTACCGCGGACAGGGGGCCTCACCCCTCCACTTT

v_call: TRBV12-3/TRBV12-4
j_call: TRBJ2-7
clone_size: -
d_call: -
cdr3_aa: CASSARDSYEQYF
cdr3_nt: TGTGCCAGCAGTGCCAGGGATTCCTACGAGCAGTACTTC

v_call: TRBV5-6
j_call: TRBJ2-1
clone_size: -
d_call: -
cdr3_aa: CASSESGRGSYNEQFF
cdr3_nt: TGTGCCAGCAGCGAATCTGGTAGGGGCTCCTACAATGAGCAGTTCTTC

v_call: TRBV28
j_call: TRBJ2-7
clone_size: once
d_call: TRBD1
cdr3_aa: CASSNTGVSSYEQYF
cdr3_nt: TGTGCCAGCAGTAACACAGGGGTTAGCTCCTACGAGCAGTACTTC

v_call: TRBV9
j_call: TRBJ2-2
clone_size: -
d_call: -
cdr3_aa: CASSGTGVNGELFF
cdr3_nt: TGTGCCAGCAGCGGGACCGGAGTTAACGGGGAGCTGTTTTTT

v_call: TRBV19
j_call: TRBJ1-1
clone_size: -
d_call: -
cdr3_aa: CASSIDGSFYTEAFF
cdr3_nt: TGTGCCAGTAGTATAGACGGCTCATTTTACACTGAAGCTTTCTTT

v_call: TRBV19
j_call: TRBJ1-1
clone_size: -
d_call: TRBD1
cdr3_aa: CASTALGTGFMNTEAFF
cdr3_nt: TGTGCCAGTACGGCACTCGGGACAGGGTTCATGAACACTGAAGCTTTCTTT

v_call: TRBV2
j_call: TRBJ1-2
clone_size: -
d_call: -
cdr3_aa: CASSVSGRDSPHF
cdr3_nt: TGTGCCAGCAGTGTGAGCGGCCGAGACAGCCCACACTTC

v_call: TRBV28
j_call: TRBJ1-6
clone_size: -
d_call: -
cdr3_aa: CASSTDSPLHF
cdr3_nt: TGTGCCAGCAGTACAGATTCACCCCTCCACTTT

v_call: TRBV24-1
j_call: TRBJ1-5
clone_size: once
d_call: TRBD1
cdr3_aa: CAVQGAGQPQHF
cdr3_nt: TGTGCCGTACAGGGGGCAGGCCAGCCCCAGCATTTT

v_call: TRBV4-1
j_call: TRBJ2-1
clone_size: -
d_call: TRBD2
cdr3_aa: CASSGTSGGMGQFF
cdr3_nt: TGCGCCAGCAGTGGGACTAGCGGGGGGATGGGGCAGTTCTTC

v_call: TRBV18
j_call: TRBJ1-1
clone_size: -
d_call: -
cdr3_aa: CASSPGRGRDTEAFF
cdr3_nt: TGTGCCAGCTCACCAGGACGGGGACGTGACACTGAAGCTTTCTTT

v_call: TRBV11-1
j_call: TRBJ1-1
clone_size: -
d_call: -
cdr3_aa: CASSLLGQGRSEAFF
cdr3_nt: TGTGCCAGCAGCTTACTAGGTCAGGGGAGGAGTGAAGCTTTCTTT

v_call: TRBV6-5
j_call: TRBJ1-2
clone_size: few
d_call: TRBD1
cdr3_aa: CASRLGTGGSYTF
cdr3_nt: TGTGCCAGCAGGCTGGGGACAGGGGGAAGCTACACCTTC

v_call: TRBV7-2
j_call: TRBJ2-1
clone_size: -
d_call: -
cdr3_aa: CASTPDLSYNEQFF
cdr3_nt: TGTGCCAGCACCCCGGACTTGTCCTACAATGAGCAGTTCTTC